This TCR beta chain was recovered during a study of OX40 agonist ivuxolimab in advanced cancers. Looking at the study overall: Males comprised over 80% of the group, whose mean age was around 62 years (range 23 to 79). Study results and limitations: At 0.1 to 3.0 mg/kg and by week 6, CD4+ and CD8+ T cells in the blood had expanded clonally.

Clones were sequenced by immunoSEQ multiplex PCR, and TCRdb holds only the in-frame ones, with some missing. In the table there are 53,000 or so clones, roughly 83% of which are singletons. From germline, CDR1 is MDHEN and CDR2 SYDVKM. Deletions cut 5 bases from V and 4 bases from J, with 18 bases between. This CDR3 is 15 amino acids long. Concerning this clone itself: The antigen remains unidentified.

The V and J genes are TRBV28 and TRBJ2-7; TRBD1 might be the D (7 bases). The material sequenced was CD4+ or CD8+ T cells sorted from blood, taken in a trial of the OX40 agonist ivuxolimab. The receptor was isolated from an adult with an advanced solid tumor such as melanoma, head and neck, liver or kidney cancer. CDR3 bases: TGTGCCAGCAGTCCTCGACAGGGAGGTAAATACGAGCAGTACTTC. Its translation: CASSPRQGGKYEQYF.